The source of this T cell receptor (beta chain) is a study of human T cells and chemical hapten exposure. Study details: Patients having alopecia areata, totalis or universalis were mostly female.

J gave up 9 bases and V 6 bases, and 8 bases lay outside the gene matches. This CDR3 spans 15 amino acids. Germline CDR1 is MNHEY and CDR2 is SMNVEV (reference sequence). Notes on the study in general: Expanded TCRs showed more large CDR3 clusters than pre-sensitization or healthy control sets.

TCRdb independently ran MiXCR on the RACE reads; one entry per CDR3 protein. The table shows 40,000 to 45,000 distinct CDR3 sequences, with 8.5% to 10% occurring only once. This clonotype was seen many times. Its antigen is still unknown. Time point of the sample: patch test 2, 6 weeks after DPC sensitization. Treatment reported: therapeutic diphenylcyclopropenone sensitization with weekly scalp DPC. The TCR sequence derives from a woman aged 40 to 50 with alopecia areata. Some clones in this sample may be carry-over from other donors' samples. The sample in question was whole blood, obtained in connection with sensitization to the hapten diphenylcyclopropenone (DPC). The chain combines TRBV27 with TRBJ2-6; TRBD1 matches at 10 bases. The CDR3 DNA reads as TGTGCCAGCAGCCCGAGACAGGGGGCGGGCAACGTCCTGACTTTC. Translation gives CASSPRQGAGNVLTF.